This TCR beta chain was sequenced during a study of blood T cell repertoires in COVID-19 (dated by TCRdb to about 2020). Turning to the overall study: Samples from collaborators originated in the United States, Italy and Spain and spanned both the acute and convalescent phases of COVID-19. The material from the prospective study consisted of cDNA or gDNA derived from T cells, B-cell-depleted T cells, or PBMCs. The dataset comprised deeply sampled blood TCRbeta repertoires from subjects exposed to, actively infected with, or recovered from COVID-19. The repertoires were released in a freely available public database meant as a resource for research on the immune response to SARS-CoV-2. The samples were drawn from the first 160 participants of the ongoing ImmuneRACE study and from 1,254 subjects provided by 6 global collaborators. The sample metadata nearly always contained a de-identified subject ID, COVID-19 status, age in years and sex. Where available, HLA class I and class II types were taken from metadata supplied by the sample provider and were not determined by assay-based typing. What the work shows at the level of the full study, not this receptor alone: The amount of clinical and demographic metadata varied by source and participant and was provided uncurated.

The immunoSEQ Assay, a bias-controlled multiplex PCR, was used to amplify TCRbeta CDR3 regions from genomic DNA. In the paper's pipeline: Nucleated cell counts per sample were estimated from amplification of reference gene primers within the assay. To quantify the absolute abundance of each unique TCRbeta CDR3 rearrangement, sequence reads were collapsed and filtered. Productive Simpson clonality was computed per sample as the square root of Simpson's diversity index over productive rearrangements. Entries here come from immuneACCESS through TCRdb and include only in-frame sequences with V and J called. Some clones fail to appear in such tables; in the studies checked, an unresolved V gene covers under half of the shortfall, and the cause of the remainder is unknown. The V and J calls and clone size were taken over from that table, and D and trimming were inferred from the DNA. The sample contains a few hundred thousand clones, roughly 84% of them found a single time. In total, the top ten clones hold less than 7% of the sample.

The germline V gene encodes CDR1 SGDLS and CDR2 YYNGEE. From cysteine to phenylalanine, the CDR3 is 19 amino acids long. Of all the DNA, just the CDR3 is kept, 57 bases in frame from base 1. Between the V and J ends, shortened by 3 bases and 0 bases respectively, the junction contains 22 bases. In the prospective study, participants were roughly 18 to 95 years old, resided in 24 geographic areas of the United States, and were enrolled through a virtual design. In the prospective study, cohorts were assigned on the basis of participant-reported clinical history obtained from a screening survey and a study questionnaire. Recovered participants in ImmuneRACE Cohort 3 were defined as having two consecutive negative NP/OP PCR tests, clearance from a healthcare professional, or resolution of symptoms. In the prospective study, whole blood, serum and a nasopharyngeal or oropharyngeal swab were collected from each participant by mobile phlebotomists. Participants in the prospective study had the option to provide additional blood draws and questionnaires over an approximately two-month period. Before DNA extraction, prospective study blood samples were shipped either frozen or at room temperature.

With regard to this clone: Its target antigen remains unknown. Base quality data are lacking; no much larger clone is found one base away.

The TCR was taken from a woman in her 40s who had recovered from COVID-19. Sample: PBMCs or T cells enriched from blood (not recorded which). This chain joins TRBV9 to TRBJ2-1; TRBD2 is possibly the D segment (6 matching bases). Read as DNA, the sequence is TGTGCCAGCAGCGAGGCGGGAACCCTTCTTACCCTCTCCTACAATGAGCAGTTCTTC. It specifies CASSEAGTLLTLSYNEQFF.